This T cell receptor beta chain was identified in a study of cytomegalovirus exposure and HLA in healthy donors (dated 2017 in TCRdb). With respect to the entire study: The 650 to 800 repertoires of the first cohort and the 110 or so validation repertoires were produced on the same platform, according to a later analysis. The study aimed to test whether cataloging public T cell receptors could reveal signatures of past pathogen exposure. In addition to the first cohort of 500 to 850 subjects, a separate validation cohort of 120 different subjects was used. To predict cytomegalovirus infection status, the study brought together high-throughput TCR immunosequencing, statistical association of individual TCRs with disease status, and machine learning.

This clone was observed a few times. Its specific antigen is unknown. No base quality information exists; no much larger clone differs at one position. Separate from the roughly 700-subject first cohort, the validation cohort of roughly 110 subjects was the group to which the donors belonged. The full study reports these points: In vitro tests confirmed that a few of the cytomegalovirus-associated TCR beta chains recognize cytomegalovirus antigens. Most TCR sequences were observed very rarely across donors, whereas some public TCRs were present in many individuals. In the study, roughly 160 TCR beta chains were listed as associated with cytomegalovirus. The authors suggested that the approach could potentially be generalized to other disease states and immunological phenotypes. The classifier was reported to diagnose cytomegalovirus status with high specificity and sensitivity in both the original and validation cohorts. Subsequent analysis determined that TCRs grouped into clusters in the first cohort also showed a tendency toward co-occurrence across the roughly 120 validation repertoires, and 85% to 95% of cluster scores exceeded 0. A later analysis had no HLA typing for the validation cohort, so co-occurrence there was scored across all 110 or so repertoires.

Libraries were prepared through the immunoSEQ multiplex PCR assay. As for the authors' bioinformatics: A statistical classification framework was developed to diagnose cytomegalovirus status using the catalog of TCR beta chain sequences. TCRdb mirrors the immuneACCESS table, restricted to in-frame sequences. Some clones are absent from its copies; in checked studies, under half trace to an unresolved V gene, and the reason for the others is unknown. V and J calls and clone size are those listed in that table; D and trimming were worked out from the DNA. The sample data list 70,000 to 75,000 clones, and approximately 94% of these were observed just once. The leading ten clones occupy more than 1% of the sample. The TCR sequence derives from a woman younger than 30 in good health and CMV-seronegative. The sequenced sample consisted of PBMCs.

The sequenced DNA is TGTGCCAGCAGTGAAGCTATTAGAAACAGACAAGAGACCCAGTACTTC. Its protein reads: CASSEAIRNRQETQYF. The chain is encoded by TRBV6-1 joined to TRBJ2-5; confidence is insufficient to name the D gene. Measured from the cysteine to the phenylalanine, the CDR3 is 16 residues long. Only the CDR3 DNA stays, 48 bases, in frame from base 1. In the germline V gene, CDR1 corresponds to MNHNS and CDR2 to SASEGT. V drops 0 bases and J drops 2 bases, leaving 13 bases in between.